Listed below are T cell receptor beta chains from one sample, sequenced in a study of T cells in Graves' hyperthyroidism and ophthalmopathy. Each CDR3 protein gets one entry after TCRdb re-called the multiplex PCR reads with MiXCR. The data hold about 480,000 distinct CDR3 sequences, with approximately 23% observed a single time. The sequencing input was blood. These receptors all stem from a woman aged 70-85 years with Graves' ophthalmopathy. Each CDR3 is given with its conserved first and last residue. A D gene is named only where the DNA matches it firmly. A clone size is listed for some rows: how often the clone was seen (once, few, many), or a class if it is expanded.

cdr3_nt cdr3_aa d_call clone_size j_call v_call
TGCGCCAGCAGTGAAATCCGGGACAGGGGAACTGAAGCTTTCTTT CASSEIRDRGTEAFF TRBD1 - TRBJ1-1 TRBV10-1
TGTGCCAGCAGTTTACTGGGCTATTTAGAGACCCAGTACTTC CASSLLGYLETQYF - few TRBJ2-5 TRBV27
TGCAGCGTCAAGACTAGCGGGAGGCCCACAGATACGCAGTATTTT CSVKTSGRPTDTQYF TRBD2 - TRBJ2-3 TRBV29-1
TGTGCCACCTCAGGGGGGCCTTTCCCCTACGAGCAGTACTTC CATSGGPFPYEQYF - many TRBJ2-7 TRBV28
TGTGCCTGGACTGGGACCTATAATTCACCCCTCCACTTT CAWTGTYNSPLHF - - TRBJ1-6 TRBV30
TGTGCCAGCAGTTCCTCGGGGCGGGAGGGGAATACGCAGTATTTT CASSSSGREGNTQYF TRBD2 few TRBJ2-3 TRBV28
TGTGCCATCAGTGCCGGGACAGGGTTTCATCTGAATTCACCCCTCCACTTT CAISAGTGFHLNSPLHF TRBD1 few TRBJ1-6 TRBV10-3
TGTGCCAGCGCTAGCAGGGTGGCCACTGAAGCTTTCTTT CASASRVATEAFF - - TRBJ1-1 TRBV5-8
TGTGCCAGCAGCTTAGATGACAGGTACGAGCAGTACTTC CASSLDDRYEQYF - - TRBJ2-7 TRBV13
TGTGCCAGCAGTTTCCCGACGGCGTCCGTAGCCAAAAACATTCAGTACTTC CASSFPTASVAKNIQYF - many TRBJ2-4 TRBV11-2
TGTGCCACCAGTGCCCCCGGTGGGGGGGTCGGCAAAAACATTCAGCACTTC CATSAPGGGVGKNIQHF TRBD2 - TRBJ2-4 TRBV24-1
TGTGCCAGCAGTTACTCTATCACGAGCTCCTACGAGCAGTACTTC CASSYSITSSYEQYF - few TRBJ2-7 TRBV6-6
TGTGCCAGCAGCCTCGGGACAGGGGGCCTAGTTGGCTACACCTTC CASSLGTGGLVGYTF TRBD1 few TRBJ1-2 TRBV7-2
TGCAGTGCTAGAGATAGAAGGGGCGAGCAGTACTTC CSARDRRGEQYF - - TRBJ2-7 TRBV20-1
TGCGCCAGCAGCCAAGATATGAGCTCCTACGAGCAGTACTTC CASSQDMSSYEQYF - few TRBJ2-7 TRBV4-1
TGTGCCAGCAGTTCCACTAGCGGGATTGAGCAGTTCTTC CASSSTSGIEQFF TRBD2 - TRBJ2-1 TRBV6-2/TRBV6-3
TGTGCCTGGAGTGGGGGCGGGAGGGCCATCGAGCAGTTCTTC CAWSGGGRAIEQFF TRBD2 few TRBJ2-1 TRBV30
TGTGCCAGCAGCAGTAGCGGGACATCAATTAGTGAGCAGTTCTTC CASSSSGTSISEQFF TRBD2 - TRBJ2-1 TRBV7-9
TGTGCCAGCAGCCGTACCGGGAACTCCTACGAGCAGTACTTC CASSRTGNSYEQYF - - TRBJ2-7 TRBV7-2
TGTGCCAGCAGTGCAGGTGGGAACCGTGGAAACACCATATATTTT CASSAGGNRGNTIYF - few TRBJ1-3 TRBV6-1
TGTGCCAGCAGCTTAGCGTGGGCTATGGCAGATACGCAGTATTTT CASSLAWAMADTQYF - many TRBJ2-3 TRBV11-2
TGCGCCAGCACCTTTACAGGGGAATTCTGGAATGAGCAGTTCTTC CASTFTGEFWNEQFF TRBD1 - TRBJ2-1 TRBV5-1
TGTGCCAGCAGCTTGGACAGGGCGGGATACAATGAGCAGTTCTTC CASSLDRAGYNEQFF TRBD1 many TRBJ2-1 TRBV7-3
TGCGCCAGCAGCCAGGACCCACGGAGCTCCTACGAGCAGTACTTC CASSQDPRSSYEQYF - - TRBJ2-7 TRBV4-1
TGTGCCAGCAGCCGAGGATTATACACAGATACGCAGTATTTT CASSRGLYTDTQYF - few TRBJ2-3 TRBV11-3
TGTGCCAGTAGTGAAGAGGACAGGTGGGGTGAAAAACTGTTTTTT CASSEEDRWGEKLFF TRBD1 - TRBJ1-4 TRBV19
TGCGCCAGCAGCCTGCTACAGGGCGGCGGCACAGATACGCAGTATTTT CASSLLQGGGTDTQYF - - TRBJ2-3 TRBV4-1
TGCAGTGCTCGCCTCGGGGCCATGAACACTGAAGCTTTCTTT CSARLGAMNTEAFF - many TRBJ1-1 TRBV20-1
TGCAGTGCTAGAGAGGGACTAGCGGGAGGGCCCAGCGGGGAGCTGTTTTTT CSAREGLAGGPSGELFF TRBD2 few TRBJ2-2 TRBV20-1
TGTGCCAGCAGATTAATGACAGGCTCTGAAGCTTTCTTT CASRLMTGSEAFF - few TRBJ1-1 TRBV6-2/TRBV6-3
TGTGCCAGTAGTATAAGGCGGGTCGACGGGGAGCTGTTTTTT CASSIRRVDGELFF - - TRBJ2-2 TRBV19
TGTGCCAGCAGTTACTCGAGCAGGGCCTACGAGCAGTACTTC CASSYSSRAYEQYF - many TRBJ2-7 TRBV6-6
TGTGCCAGCAGTTTATCAAGAGGGGTTTGGACAGATACGCAGTATTTT CASSLSRGVWTDTQYF - few TRBJ2-3 TRBV27
TGTGCCAGCAGTCAAGATCAAGGGACAGCTCCTGGCTACACCTTC CASSQDQGTAPGYTF TRBD1 - TRBJ1-2 TRBV28
TGTGCTAGTGGATACCGACAGCTTGAAGCTTTCTTT CASGYRQLEAFF - many TRBJ1-1 TRBV12-5
TGTGCCTGGCAGGGTGTCTATAATTCACCCCTCCACTTT CAWQGVYNSPLHF - few TRBJ1-6 TRBV30
TGTGCCAGCAGTTTGGGGGGACATTCTGAAGCTTTCTTT CASSLGGHSEAFF - few TRBJ1-1 TRBV28
TGTGCCAGCAGCGTACCCCCGGCCGAGCAGTACTTC CASSVPPAEQYF - - TRBJ2-7 TRBV7-3
TGTGCCAGCAGCTTAGTCAGTTATACGCAGTATTTT CASSLVSYTQYF - few TRBJ2-3 TRBV11-2
TGTGCCAGCAGCTTAAGGGGAGGGGGAGTGAACACCGGGGAGCTGTTTTTT CASSLRGGGVNTGELFF - - TRBJ2-2 TRBV7-3
TGCAGTGCTAGACAGACTAGCGGAATTCTTTCGTACGAGCAGTACTTC CSARQTSGILSYEQYF TRBD2 few TRBJ2-7 TRBV20-1
TGCGCCAGCAGCTTACGTGGGACTAGTCGGACTCAAGATACGCAGTATTTT CASSLRGTSRTQDTQYF TRBD2 - TRBJ2-3 TRBV5-1